This T cell receptor beta chain appears in the sequencing data of a study of T-cell memory formation after mild COVID-19. Turning to the study itself: In these data, TCR clusters were largely donor specific.

This clonotype was seen more than once but under ten times. Its antigen is unidentified. Study-level points and caveats: Clones that shrank (day 15 to 85) were balanced CD4/CD8, whereas later expanders leaned CD4+. The appearance of some responding clones in pre-infection memory suggested that cross-reactive memory joined.

With constant-segment primers, 5'RACE yielded cDNA libraries of TCR alpha and TCR beta that carried sample barcodes and UMIs. TCRdb recomputed calls from the 5' RACE reads with MiXCR, one row per CDR3 protein. The sample lists roughly 610,000 distinct CDR3 sequences; 17% were seen once. CDR3 length: 15 amino acids. CDR1 is MGHRA and CDR2 is YSYEKL in the germline V gene. V lost 0 bases and J lost 2, with 11 bases in between. What was sequenced was PBMCs or a T cell subset sorted from them (not recorded which). This sequence was found in an adult woman who had mild COVID-19 (a few samples of this study predate the infection). Cell type and time point are not known. The V and J genes are TRBV4-1 and TRBJ2-7; D possibly corresponds to TRBD2 (5 bases). The CDR3 region is CASSQERASPYEQYF. The DNA for the CDR3 is TGCGCCAGCAGCCAAGAGAGGGCAAGTCCCTACGAGCAGTACTTC.